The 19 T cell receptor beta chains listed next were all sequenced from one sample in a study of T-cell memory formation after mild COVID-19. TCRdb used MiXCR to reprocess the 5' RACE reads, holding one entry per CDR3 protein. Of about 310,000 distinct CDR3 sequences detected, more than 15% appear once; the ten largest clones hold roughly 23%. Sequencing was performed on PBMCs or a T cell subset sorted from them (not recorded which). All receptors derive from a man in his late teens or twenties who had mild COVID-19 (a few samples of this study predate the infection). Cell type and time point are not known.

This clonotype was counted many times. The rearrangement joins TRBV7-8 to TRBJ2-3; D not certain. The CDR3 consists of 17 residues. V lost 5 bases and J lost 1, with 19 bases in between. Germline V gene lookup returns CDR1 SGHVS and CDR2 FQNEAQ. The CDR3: CASSPEGSLSGTDTQYF. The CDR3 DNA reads TGTGCCAGCAGCCCCGAAGGGTCGCTTTCGGGCACAGATACGCAGTATTTT.

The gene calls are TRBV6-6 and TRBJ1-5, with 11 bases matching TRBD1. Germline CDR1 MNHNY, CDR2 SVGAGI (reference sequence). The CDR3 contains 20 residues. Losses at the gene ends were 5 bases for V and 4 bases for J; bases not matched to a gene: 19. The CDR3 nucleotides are TGTGCCAGCAGTCTCTCCCCGGACGGGACAGGGGGGTTCGGGAATCAGCCCCAGCATTTT. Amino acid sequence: CASSLSPDGTGGFGNQPQHF.

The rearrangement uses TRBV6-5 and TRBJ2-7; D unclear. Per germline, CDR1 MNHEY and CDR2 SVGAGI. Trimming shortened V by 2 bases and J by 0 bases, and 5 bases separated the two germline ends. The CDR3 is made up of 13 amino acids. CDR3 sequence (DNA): TGTGCCAGCAGTTACCGACACTCCTACGAGCAGTACTTC. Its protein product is CASSYRHSYEQYF.

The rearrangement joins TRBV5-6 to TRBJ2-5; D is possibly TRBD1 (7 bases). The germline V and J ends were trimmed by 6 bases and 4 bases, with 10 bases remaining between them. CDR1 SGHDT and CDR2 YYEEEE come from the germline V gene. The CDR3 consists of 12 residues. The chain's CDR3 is CASTGGGETQYF. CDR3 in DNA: TGTGCCAGCACAGGGGGAGGAGAGACCCAGTACTTC.

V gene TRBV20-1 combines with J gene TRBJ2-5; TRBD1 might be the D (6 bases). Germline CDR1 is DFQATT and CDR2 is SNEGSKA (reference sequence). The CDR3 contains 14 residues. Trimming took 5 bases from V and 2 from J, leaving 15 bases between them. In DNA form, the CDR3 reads TGCAGTGCTGCCCCGGGACACCGACAAGAGACCCAGTACTTC. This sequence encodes CSAAPGHRQETQYF.

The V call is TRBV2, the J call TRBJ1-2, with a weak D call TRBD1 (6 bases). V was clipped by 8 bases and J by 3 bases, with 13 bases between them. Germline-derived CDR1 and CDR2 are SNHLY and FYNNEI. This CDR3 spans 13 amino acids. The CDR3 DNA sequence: TGTGCCAGCGACCTAGGGGGTGACTATGGCTACACCTTC. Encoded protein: CASDLGGDYGYTF.

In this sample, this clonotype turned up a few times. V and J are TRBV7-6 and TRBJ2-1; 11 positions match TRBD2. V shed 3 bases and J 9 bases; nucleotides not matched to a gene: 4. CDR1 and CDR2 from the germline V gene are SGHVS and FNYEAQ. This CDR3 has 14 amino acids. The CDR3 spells CASSFLAGGAEQFF. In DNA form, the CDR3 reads TGTGCCAGCAGCTTTCTAGCGGGGGGCGCTGAGCAGTTCTTC. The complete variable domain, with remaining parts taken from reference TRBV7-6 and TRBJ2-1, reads GAGVSQSPRYKVTKRGQDVALRCDPISGHVSLYWYRQALGQGPEFLTYFNYEAQQDKSGLPNDRFSAERPEGSISTLTIQRTEQRDSAMYRCASSFLAGGAEQFFGPGTRLTVL.

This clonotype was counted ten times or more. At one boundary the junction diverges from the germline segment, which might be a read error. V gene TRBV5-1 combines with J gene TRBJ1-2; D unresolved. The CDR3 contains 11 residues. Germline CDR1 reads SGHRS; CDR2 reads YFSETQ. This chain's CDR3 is CASSFRDGYTF. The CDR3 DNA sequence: TGTGCCAGCAGCTTTCGGGATGGCTACACCTTC.

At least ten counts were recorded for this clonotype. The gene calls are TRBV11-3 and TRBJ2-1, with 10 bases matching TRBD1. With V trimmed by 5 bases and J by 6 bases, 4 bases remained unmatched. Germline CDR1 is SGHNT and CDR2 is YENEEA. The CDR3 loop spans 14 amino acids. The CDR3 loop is CASSLGQGGNEQFF. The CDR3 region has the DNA TGTGCCAGCAGCCTTGGACAGGGGGGCAATGAGCAGTTCTTC.

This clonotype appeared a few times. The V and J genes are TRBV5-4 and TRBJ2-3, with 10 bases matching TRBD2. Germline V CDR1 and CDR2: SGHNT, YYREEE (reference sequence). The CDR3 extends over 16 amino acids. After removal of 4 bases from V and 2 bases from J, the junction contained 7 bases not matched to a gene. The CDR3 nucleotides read TGTGCCAGCAGCGGGCTAGCGGGGGCGGTCACAGATACGCAGTATTTT. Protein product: CASSGLAGAVTDTQYF.

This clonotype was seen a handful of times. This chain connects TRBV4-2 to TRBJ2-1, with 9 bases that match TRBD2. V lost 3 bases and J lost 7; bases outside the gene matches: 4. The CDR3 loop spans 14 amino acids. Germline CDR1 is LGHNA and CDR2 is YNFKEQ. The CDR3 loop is CASSQRGGRNEQFF. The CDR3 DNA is TGTGCCAGCAGCCAGCGGGGGGGCCGTAATGAGCAGTTCTTC.

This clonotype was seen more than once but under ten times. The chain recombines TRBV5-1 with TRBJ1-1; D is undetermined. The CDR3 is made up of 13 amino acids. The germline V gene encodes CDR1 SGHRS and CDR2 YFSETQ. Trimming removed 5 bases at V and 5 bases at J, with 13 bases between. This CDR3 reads CASRQPGRTEAFF. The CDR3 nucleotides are TGCGCCAGCAGACAGCCCGGGAGGACTGAAGCTTTCTTT.

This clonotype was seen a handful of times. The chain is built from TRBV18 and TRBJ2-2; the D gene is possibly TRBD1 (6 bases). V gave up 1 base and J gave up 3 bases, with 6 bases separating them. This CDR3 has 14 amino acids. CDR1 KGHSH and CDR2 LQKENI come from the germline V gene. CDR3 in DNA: TGTGCCAGCTCACCACGGACAGACACCGGGGAGCTGTTTTTT. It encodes CASSPRTDTGELFF.

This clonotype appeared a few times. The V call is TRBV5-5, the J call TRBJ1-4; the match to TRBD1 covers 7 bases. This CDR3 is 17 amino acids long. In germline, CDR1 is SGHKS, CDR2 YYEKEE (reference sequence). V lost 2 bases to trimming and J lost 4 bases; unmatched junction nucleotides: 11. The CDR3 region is CASSFRSGTDYNEKLFF. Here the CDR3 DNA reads TGTGCCAGCAGCTTCAGGTCGGGGACAGACTATAATGAAAAACTGTTTTTT.

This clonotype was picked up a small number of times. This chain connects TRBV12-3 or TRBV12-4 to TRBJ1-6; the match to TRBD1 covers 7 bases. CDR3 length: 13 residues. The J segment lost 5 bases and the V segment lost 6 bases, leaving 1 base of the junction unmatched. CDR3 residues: CASRTGNNSPLHF. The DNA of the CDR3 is TGTGCCAGCAGGACAGGGAATAATTCACCCCTCCACTTT.

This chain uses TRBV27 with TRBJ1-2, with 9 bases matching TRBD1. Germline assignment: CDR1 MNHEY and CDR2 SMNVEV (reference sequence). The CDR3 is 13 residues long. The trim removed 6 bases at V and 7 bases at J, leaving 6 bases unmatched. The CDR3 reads CASRTGTGFGYTF. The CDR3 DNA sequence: TGTGCCAGCAGGACCGGGACAGGGTTTGGCTACACCTTC.

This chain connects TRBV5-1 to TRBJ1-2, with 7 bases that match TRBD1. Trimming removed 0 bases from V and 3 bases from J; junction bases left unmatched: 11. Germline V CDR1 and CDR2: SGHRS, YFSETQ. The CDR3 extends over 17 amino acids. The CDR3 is CASSLEGRGIGDYGYTF. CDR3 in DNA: TGCGCCAGCAGCTTGGAAGGCAGGGGGATCGGAGACTATGGCTACACCTTC.

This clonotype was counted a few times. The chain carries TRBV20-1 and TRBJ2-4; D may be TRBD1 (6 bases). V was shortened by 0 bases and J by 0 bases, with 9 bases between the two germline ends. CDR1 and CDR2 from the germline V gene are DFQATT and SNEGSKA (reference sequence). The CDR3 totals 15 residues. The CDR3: CSAREGAAAKNIQYF. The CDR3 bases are TGCAGTGCTAGAGAGGGGGCTGCAGCCAAAAACATTCAGTACTTC.

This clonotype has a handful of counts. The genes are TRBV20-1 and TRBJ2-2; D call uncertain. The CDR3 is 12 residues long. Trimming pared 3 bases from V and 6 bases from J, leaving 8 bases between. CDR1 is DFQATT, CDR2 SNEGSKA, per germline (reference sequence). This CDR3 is CSASLEPGELFF. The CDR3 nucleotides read TGCAGTGCTAGTCTTGAGCCCGGGGAGCTGTTTTTT.